Given below is one T cell receptor (beta chain) in context. Its specificity is not known. Being off target in a library aimed at alpha chains, this beta chain has a size of little meaning. Time point reported: sample taken at primary tumor resection. Material for sequencing was whole RNA from tumor, nontumor lung or frozen PBMC, left unsorted. The CDR3 runs 19 residues. J lost 5 bases, V lost 3 bases, and 19 bases had no gene match. Germline V gene data show CDR1 as KGHSH and CDR2 as LQKENI. TCRdb reprocessed the 5' RACE reads with MiXCR, giving one entry per CDR3 protein. The sample yields over 600 distinct CDR3 sequences, roughly a quarter seen once. The data stem from a study of spatial heterogeneity in lung cancer. Study-wide context: Mean representation of each unique TCR and UMI combination in the raw reads exceeded nine occurrences.

General study findings and limits: The study found ubiquitous expanded tumor TCRs in blood more at resection than follow-up.

The receptor comes from a male donor with early-stage non-small cell lung cancer. The chain combines TRBV18 with TRBJ2-7; 10 bases align to TRBD1. This material consisted of PBMCs, taken at surgery. As DNA, the CDR3 is TGTGCCAGCTCACCCTCTGTGGGGACGACAGGGGGCGTCGTCGACGAGCAGTACTTC. This encodes CASSPSVGTTGGVVDEQYF.